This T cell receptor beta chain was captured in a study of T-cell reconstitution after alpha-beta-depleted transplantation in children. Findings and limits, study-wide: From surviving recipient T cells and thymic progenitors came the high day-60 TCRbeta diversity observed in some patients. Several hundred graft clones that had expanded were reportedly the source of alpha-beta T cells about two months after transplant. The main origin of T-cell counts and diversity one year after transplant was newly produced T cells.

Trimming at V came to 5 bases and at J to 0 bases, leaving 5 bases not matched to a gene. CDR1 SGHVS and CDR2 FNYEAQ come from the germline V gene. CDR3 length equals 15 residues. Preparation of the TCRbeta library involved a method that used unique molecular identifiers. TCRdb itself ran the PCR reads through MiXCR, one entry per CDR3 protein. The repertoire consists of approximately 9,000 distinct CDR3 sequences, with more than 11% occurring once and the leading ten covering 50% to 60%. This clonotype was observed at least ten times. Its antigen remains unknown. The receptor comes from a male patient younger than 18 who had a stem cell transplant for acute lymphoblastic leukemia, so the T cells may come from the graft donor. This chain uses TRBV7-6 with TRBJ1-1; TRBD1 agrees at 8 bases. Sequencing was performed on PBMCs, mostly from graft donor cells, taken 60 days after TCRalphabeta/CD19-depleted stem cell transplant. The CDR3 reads CASSPTGGLNTEAFF. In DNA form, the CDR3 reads TGTGCCAGCAGCCCCACAGGGGGGCTGAACACTGAAGCTTTCTTT.